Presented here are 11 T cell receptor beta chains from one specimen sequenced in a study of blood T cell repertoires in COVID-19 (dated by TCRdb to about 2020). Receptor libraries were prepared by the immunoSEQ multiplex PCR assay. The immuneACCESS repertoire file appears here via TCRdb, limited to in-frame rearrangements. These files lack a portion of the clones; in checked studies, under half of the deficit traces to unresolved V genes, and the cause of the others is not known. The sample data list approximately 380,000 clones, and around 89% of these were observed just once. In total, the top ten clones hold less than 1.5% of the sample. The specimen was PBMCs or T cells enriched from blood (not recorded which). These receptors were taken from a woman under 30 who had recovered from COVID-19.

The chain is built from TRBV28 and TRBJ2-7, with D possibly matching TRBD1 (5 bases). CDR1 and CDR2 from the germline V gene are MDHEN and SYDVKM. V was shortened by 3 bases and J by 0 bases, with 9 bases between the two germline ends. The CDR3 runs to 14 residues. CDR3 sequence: CASSLTVTSYEQYF. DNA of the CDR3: TGTGCCAGCAGTTTGACAGTAACCTCCTACGAGCAGTACTTC.

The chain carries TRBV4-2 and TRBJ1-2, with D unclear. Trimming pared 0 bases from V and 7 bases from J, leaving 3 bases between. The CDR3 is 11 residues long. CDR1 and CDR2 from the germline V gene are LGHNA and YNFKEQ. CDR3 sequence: CASSQDLGYTF. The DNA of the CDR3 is TGTGCCAGCAGCCAAGACCTTGGCTACACCTTC.

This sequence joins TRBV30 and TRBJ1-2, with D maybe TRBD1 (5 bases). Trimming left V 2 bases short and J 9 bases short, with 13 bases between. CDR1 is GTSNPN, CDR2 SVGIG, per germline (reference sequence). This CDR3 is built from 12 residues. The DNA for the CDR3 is TGTGCCTGGAGTCCCGCAGGGAAGCGCTACACCTTC. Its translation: CAWSPAGKRYTF.

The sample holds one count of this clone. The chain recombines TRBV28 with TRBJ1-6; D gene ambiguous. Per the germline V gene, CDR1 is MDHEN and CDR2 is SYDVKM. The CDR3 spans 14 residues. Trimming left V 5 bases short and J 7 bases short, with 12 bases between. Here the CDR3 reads CASSERVKNSPLHF. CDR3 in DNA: TGTGCCAGCAGTGAACGGGTAAAAAATTCACCCCTCCACTTT.

The DNA for the CDR3 is TGCGCCAGCAGCTTGGCCGGGACAGGGGGCGCCCAGTACTTC. Its translation: CASSLAGTGGAQYF. The V and J genes are TRBV5-1 and TRBJ2-5, with 12 bases fitting TRBD1. The germline gives CDR1 SGHRS, CDR2 YFSETQ. J was trimmed by 9 bases and V by 0 bases; bases with no gene match: 3. The CDR3 is 14 residues long.

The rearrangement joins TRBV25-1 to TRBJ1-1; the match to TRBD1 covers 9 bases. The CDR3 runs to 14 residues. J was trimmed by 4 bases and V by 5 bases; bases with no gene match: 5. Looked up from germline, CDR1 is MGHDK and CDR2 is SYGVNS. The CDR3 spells CASSHTGGTTEAFF. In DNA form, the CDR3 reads TGTGCCAGCAGTCATACAGGGGGCACCACTGAAGCTTTCTTT.

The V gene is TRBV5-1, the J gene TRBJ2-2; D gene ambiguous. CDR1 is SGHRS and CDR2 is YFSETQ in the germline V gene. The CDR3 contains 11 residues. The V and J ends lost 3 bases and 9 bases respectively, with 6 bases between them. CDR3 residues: CASSSSRELFF. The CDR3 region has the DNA TGCGCCAGCAGCTCGAGTCGGGAGCTGTTTTTT.

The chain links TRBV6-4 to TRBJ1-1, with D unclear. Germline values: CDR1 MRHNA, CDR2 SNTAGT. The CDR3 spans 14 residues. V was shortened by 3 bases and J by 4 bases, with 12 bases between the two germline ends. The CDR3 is CASSEGEGGTEAFF. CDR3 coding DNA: TGTGCCAGCAGTGAAGGAGAGGGTGGCACTGAAGCTTTCTTT.

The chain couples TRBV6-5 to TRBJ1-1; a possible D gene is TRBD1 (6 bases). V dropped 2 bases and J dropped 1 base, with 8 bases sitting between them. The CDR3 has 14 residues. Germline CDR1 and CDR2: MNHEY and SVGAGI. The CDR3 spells CASSYGTTNTEAFF. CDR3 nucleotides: TGTGCCAGCAGTTACGGGACAACGAACACTGAAGCTTTCTTT.

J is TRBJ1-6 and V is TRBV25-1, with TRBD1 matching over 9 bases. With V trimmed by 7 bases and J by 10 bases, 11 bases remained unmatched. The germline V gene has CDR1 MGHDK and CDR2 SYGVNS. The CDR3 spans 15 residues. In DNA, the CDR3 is TGTGCCAGCAACGCCGCGGGACAGGGTCGGTCACCCCTCCACTTT. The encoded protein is CASNAAGQGRSPLHF.

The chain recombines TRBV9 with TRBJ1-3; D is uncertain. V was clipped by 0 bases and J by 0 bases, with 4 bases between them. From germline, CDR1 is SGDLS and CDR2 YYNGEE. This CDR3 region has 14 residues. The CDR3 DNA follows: TGTGCCAGCAGCGTAGTAGACTCTGGAAACACCATATATTTT. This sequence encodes CASSVVDSGNTIYF.